The source of this T cell receptor (beta chain) is a study of Ad26.COV2.S vaccination and SARS-CoV-2 variants. Method: immunoSEQ multiplex PCR; TCRdb's copy keeps in-frame clones and lacks some. The profile shows 300,000 to 400,000 clones, about nine tenths of them singletons. Germline CDR1 and CDR2: SGHVS and FNYEAQ. J gave up 3 bases and V 5 bases, and 2 bases lay outside the gene matches. CDR3 size: 15 residues. Treatment specified: some 20 received Ad26.COV2.S at low or high dose, single or two shots; roughly 5 received placebo; per-sample allocation not given. The samples were gathered on day 63 after the first injection of vaccine or placebo. This Boston cohort included adults aged 18-55 years.

This sequence was found in a person aged 18-65 years who received the Ad26.COV2.S COVID-19 vaccine or a placebo. The source material was peripheral blood, sampled in a trial of Ad26.COV2.S vaccine versus placebo. The chain has TRBV7-6 and TRBJ2-2; 11 bases map to TRBD2. CDR3 region: CASSVSGGDTGELFF. The CDR3 region has the DNA TGTGCCAGCAGCGTTAGCGGGGGGGACACCGGGGAGCTGTTTTTT.